This entry lists 18 T cell receptor beta chains sequenced from one sample in a study of cytomegalovirus exposure and HLA in healthy donors. Vbeta (60) and Jbeta (13) primers were used in the PCR. The table came from immunoSEQ multiplex PCR; TCRdb's copy has only in-frame clones and leaves some out. The sample has 140,000 to 150,000 clones; about 80% are singletons. Sequenced input: PBMCs. The source is a female donor in good health and CMV-seronegative.

V and J are TRBV7-9 and TRBJ1-2; TRBD1 matches 9 bases. CDR1 and CDR2 from the germline V gene are SEHNR and FQNEAQ (reference sequence). V gave up 5 bases and J gave up 2 bases; unmatched junction bases: 6. The CDR3 length is 15 residues. CDR3 sequence: CASSLTGGRNYGYTF. DNA of the CDR3: TGTGCCAGCAGCCTTACAGGGGGCCGGAACTATGGCTACACCTTC.

This clone was seen a handful of times. The chain combines TRBV9 with TRBJ1-1; no reliable D call. CDR1 is SGDLS, CDR2 YYNGEE, per germline. The V end was cut by 4 bases, the J end by 8 bases, with 12 bases between. The CDR3 is 12 residues long. CDR3 region: CASSPDMAEAFF. Written as DNA, the CDR3 is TGTGCCAGCAGCCCAGACATGGCGGAAGCTTTCTTT. The variable domain in full, with the rest retrieved from reference TRBV9 and TRBJ1-1, is DSGVTQTPKHLITATGQRVTLRCSPRSGDLSVYWYQQSLDQGLQFLIQYYNGEERAKGNILERFSAQQFPDLHSELNLSSLELGDSALYFCASSPDMAEAFFGQGTRLTVV.

This clone was seen a single time. This sequence joins TRBV7-3 and TRBJ2-1, with TRBD2 matching over 8 bases. The trim removed 5 bases at V and 6 bases at J, leaving 12 bases unmatched. Germline V lookup: CDR1 SGHTA, CDR2 FQGTGA. The CDR3 loop spans 16 amino acids. In nucleotides, the CDR3 is TGTGCCAGCAGCGCCCACGGGGGGGCGGCAATCAATGAGCAGTTCTTC. The encoded protein is CASSAHGGAAINEQFF.

The chain uses TRBV7-9 and TRBJ1-2; possibly TRBD1 for D (5 bases). V was shortened by 2 bases and J by 7 bases, with 11 bases between the two germline ends. In germline, CDR1 is SEHNR, CDR2 FQNEAQ (reference sequence). The CDR3 sequence is 13 residues long. CDR3 loop: CASSLSPGLGYTF. The CDR3, as DNA: TGTGCCAGCAGCTTAAGTCCAGGGCTTGGCTACACCTTC.

The CDR3 sequence: CASGQSPGANVLTF. CDR3 nucleotides: TGTGCCAGTGGCCAATCACCTGGGGCCAACGTCCTGACTTTC. The chain links TRBV19 to TRBJ2-6; D is unresolved. V dropped 8 bases and J dropped 2 bases, with 10 bases sitting between them. CDR3 length: 14 residues. Germline CDR1 is LNHDA and CDR2 is SQIVND (reference sequence).

The CDR3 DNA is TGTGCCATCAGTGAACACGGGGGACAGGCCCTGAATCAGCCCCAGCATTTT. Translation gives CAISEHGGQALNQPQHF. This chain links TRBV10-3 with TRBJ1-5; TRBD1 matches 8 bases. The germline V gene has CDR1 ENHRY and CDR2 SYGVKD. J gave up 4 bases and V 3 bases, and 11 bases lay outside the gene matches. CDR3 length: 17 amino acids.

This clone came up a few times. The gene calls are TRBV28 and TRBJ1-2; D gene ambiguous. V lost 6 bases to trimming and J lost 0 bases, with 8 bases between them. The CDR3 sequence is 13 residues long. Germline lookup yields CDR1 MDHEN and CDR2 SYDVKM. CDR3 in amino acids: CASRGRANYGYTF. CDR3 DNA sequence: TGTGCCAGCAGGGGGAGGGCTAACTATGGCTACACCTTC.

This clone was observed a few times. The chain employs TRBV2 and TRBJ2-3; TRBD1 matches 7 bases. With 5 bases clipped from V and 6 bases from J, the junction kept 5 bases outside the gene matches. The CDR3 sequence is 13 residues long. The germline CDR1 and CDR2 sequences are SNHLY and FYNNEI. In DNA form, the CDR3 reads TGTGCCAGCAGTTTAGACAGGGTGGATACGCAGTATTTT. Translated: CASSLDRVDTQYF.

The chain's CDR3 is CASSQEGAGASGNTIYF. CDR3 DNA: TGTGCCAGCAGCCAAGAGGGAGCAGGGGCCTCTGGAAACACCATATATTTT. This sequence joins TRBV4-2 and TRBJ1-3, with D perhaps matching TRBD1 (6 bases). The germline V gene encodes CDR1 LGHNA and CDR2 YNFKEQ. V lost 0 bases to trimming and J lost 0 bases, with 12 bases between them. The length of the CDR3 is 17 residues.

V usage is TRBV10-3 and J usage is TRBJ2-2; 7 bases line up with TRBD2. In germline, CDR1 is ENHRY, CDR2 SYGVKD. V dropped 8 bases and J dropped 2; count of bases not matched to a gene: 11. The CDR3 consists of 16 residues. The CDR3 spells CAISASGGVNTGELFF. The CDR3 nucleotides are TGTGCCATCTCTGCTAGCGGAGGAGTCAACACCGGGGAGCTGTTTTTT.

The chain uses TRBV15 and TRBJ1-3; 9 nucleotides match TRBD1. The germline V gene encodes CDR1 LNHNV and CDR2 YYDKDF (reference sequence). The CDR3 runs to 14 residues. V shed 3 bases and J 9 bases; nucleotides not matched to a gene: 6. The CDR3 loop reads CATSRGQGDVTIYF. CDR3 coding DNA: TGTGCCACCAGCAGGGGACAGGGAGATGTCACCATATATTTT.

V is TRBV23-1 and J is TRBJ1-2, with D tentatively TRBD1 (6 bases). TRBV23-1 is treated as an ORF (open reading frame) with a function not yet certain. The ends were cut back, 7 bases at V and 5 bases at J, with 14 bases in the middle. The CDR3 is 13 amino acids. Written as DNA, the CDR3 is TGCGCCAGCACGGCGGGGGCGGAATATGGCTACACCTTC. It encodes CASTAGAEYGYTF.

DNA of the CDR3: TGTGCCTGGACCAGGGCCGTAGCCGACTCCGGGGAGCTGTTTTTT. Encoded protein: CAWTRAVADSGELFF. V gene TRBV30 combines with J gene TRBJ2-2, with a weak D call TRBD1 (5 bases). Germline CDR1 is GTSNPN and CDR2 is SVGIG (reference sequence). Trimming pared 4 bases from V and 6 bases from J, leaving 18 bases between. This CDR3 has 15 residues.

This clone was counted once. The V call is TRBV10-1, the J call TRBJ2-1; 13 bases line up with TRBD2. The CDR3 runs 16 residues. V dropped 0 bases and J dropped 9; count of bases not matched to a gene: 5. Germline loops: CDR1 WNHNN, CDR2 SYGVQD (reference sequence). Here the CDR3 DNA reads TGCGCCAGCAGTGAGTCTTGGACTAGCGGGAGTTCTGAGCAGTTCTTC. This codes for CASSESWTSGSSEQFF.

The rearrangement links TRBV28 to TRBJ1-6, with D tentatively TRBD1 (6 bases). This CDR3 is built from 18 residues. Germline CDR1 MDHEN, CDR2 SYDVKM. V gave up 3 bases and J gave up 7 bases, with 22 bases separating them. CDR3 in DNA: TGTGCCAGCAGTTTTTTCCATCGTAGGACAGCGAGAAATTCACCCCTCCACTTT. Protein product: CASSFFHRRTARNSPLHF.

This chain joins TRBV6-5 and TRBJ1-5; TRBD1 agrees at 8 bases. CDR3 length: 16 residues. J lost 3 bases, V lost 4 bases, and 8 bases had no gene match. The germline V gene has CDR1 MNHEY and CDR2 SVGAGI. DNA of the CDR3: TGTGCCAGCAGTTTGGACAGGGTGGGGCTCAATCAGCCCCAGCATTTT. This sequence encodes CASSLDRVGLNQPQHF.

The genes are TRBV19 and TRBJ1-5, with a possible D match to TRBD1 (6 bases). Looked up from germline, CDR1 is LNHDA and CDR2 is SQIVND (reference sequence). Trimming left V 5 bases short and J 3 bases short, with 17 bases between. The CDR3 is made up of 16 amino acids. CDR3 protein: CASSLTRQAHNQPQHF. CDR3 nucleotide sequence: TGTGCCAGTAGTCTAACTCGACAGGCACACAATCAGCCCCAGCATTTT.

The V gene is TRBV30, the J gene TRBJ1-5; 7 bases are a match to TRBD1. The CDR3 spans 18 residues. The junction had 18 bases not matched to a gene; V was cut back by 0 bases and J by 7 bases. Germline lookup yields CDR1 GTSNPN and CDR2 SVGIG (reference sequence). The CDR3, as DNA: TGTGCCTGGAGTGTGCCTGAGATCAGGGGGTTTGATCGGCAGCCCCAGCATTTT. It translates to CAWSVPEIRGFDRQPQHF.